The 12 T cell receptor beta chains below all came from one sample that was sequenced in a study of cytomegalovirus exposure and HLA in healthy donors. Measured with immunoSEQ multiplex PCR; TCRdb has only the in-frame clones, and not every one. The sample has 65,000 to 85,000 clones, 90% to 95% seen once. The sample taken for sequencing was PBMCs. These receptors came from a woman aged 18-29 years in good health and CMV-seronegative.

The gene calls are TRBV6-5 and TRBJ2-7, with D possibly being TRBD1 (6 bases). V dropped 6 bases and J dropped 2 bases, with 11 bases sitting between them. Germline V gene lookup returns CDR1 MNHEY and CDR2 SVGAGI. The CDR3 is made up of 13 amino acids. The CDR3 region is CASRQGSPYEQYF. The CDR3 DNA is TGTGCCAGCAGGCAGGGGAGCCCCTACGAGCAGTACTTC.

The chain is built from TRBV2 and TRBJ1-2; possibly TRBD1 for D (6 bases). Germline V CDR1 and CDR2: SNHLY, FYNNEI. The CDR3 loop spans 13 amino acids. Trimming left V 0 bases short and J 5 bases short, with 7 bases between. The CDR3 is CASSEARGYGYTF. The CDR3 coding sequence is TGTGCCAGCAGTGAAGCCAGGGGATATGGCTACACCTTC. Supplemented by reference TRBV2 and TRBJ1-2, the full variable domain reads EPEVTQTPSHQVTQMGQEVILRCVPISNHLYFYWYRQILGQKVEFLVSFYNNEISEKSEIFDDQFSVERPDGSNFTLKIRSTKLEDSAMYFCASSEARGYGYTFGSGTRLTVV.

The chain joins TRBV1 to TRBJ2-5; TRBD2 is taken as the D call from the table, unchecked against the DNA. TRBV1 is flagged as a pseudogene. The CDR3 is 17 amino acids. The CDR3 DNA reads TGCACCAGCAGCCAAGATTCCCTAGCGGGAGGGTTGAAGACCCAGTACTTC. Encoded protein: CTSSQDSLAGGLKTQYF.

The chain recombines TRBV28 with TRBJ1-5, with D possibly being TRBD1 (5 bases). Trimming cost V 5 bases and J 3 bases, with 11 bases left between them. CDR1 is MDHEN and CDR2 is SYDVKM in the germline V gene. This CDR3 has 14 amino acids. CDR3: CASSPTGDNQPQHF. The CDR3 DNA reads as TGTGCCAGCAGTCCTACAGGTGACAATCAGCCCCAGCATTTT.

The genes are TRBV9 and TRBJ2-3, with D possibly being TRBD2 (6 bases). The CDR3 runs to 16 residues. The V and J ends lost 0 bases and 2 bases respectively, with 13 bases between them. In germline, CDR1 is SGDLS, CDR2 YYNGEE. CDR3 DNA: TGTGCCAGCAGCGTAGTCGGCCGACTAGACACAGATACGCAGTATTTT. Its translation: CASSVVGRLDTDTQYF.

J is TRBJ1-2 and V is TRBV7-2; D is uncertain. V lost 0 bases and J 3 bases, leaving 11 bases between the germline ends. This CDR3 is 15 amino acids long. CDR1 is SGHTA and CDR2 is FQGNSA in the germline V gene. The CDR3 sequence: CASSLAGVGDYGYTF. The CDR3 coding sequence is TGTGCCAGCAGCTTAGCCGGGGTTGGCGACTATGGCTACACCTTC.

The sample holds one count of this clone. The chain links TRBV12-5 to TRBJ1-1; 7 bases are a match to TRBD1. Trimming at V came to 4 bases and at J to 2 bases, leaving 10 bases not matched to a gene. The CDR3 sequence is 16 residues long. Germline lookup yields CDR1 LGHNT and CDR2 FRNRAP. CDR3 in amino acids: CASGSATGPGNTEAFF. CDR3 bases: TGTGCTAGTGGTTCCGCGACAGGGCCTGGAAACACTGAAGCTTTCTTT.

The chain recombines TRBV19 with TRBJ1-3, with a tentative D call TRBD1 (5 bases). V was shortened by 5 bases and J by 0 bases, with 11 bases between the two germline ends. The CDR3 is 15 residues long. The germline V gene encodes CDR1 LNHDA and CDR2 SQIVND (reference sequence). Written as DNA, the CDR3 is TGTGCCAGTAGTCAGACGGGACTCTCTGGAAACACCATATATTTT. Translation gives CASSQTGLSGNTIYF.

The CDR3 bases are TGTGCCAGCAGCTTAACAGGGGCTACCGGAAACACCATATATTTT. Its translation is CASSLTGATGNTIYF. The V call is TRBV9, the J call TRBJ1-3, with TRBD1 identical over 7 bases. V dropped 4 bases and J dropped 4; count of bases not matched to a gene: 8. CDR3 length: 15 amino acids. Germline V lookup: CDR1 SGDLS, CDR2 YYNGEE.

In its sample, this clone was seen once. The rearrangement joins TRBV4-1 to TRBJ1-2; a possible D gene is TRBD1 (5 bases). With 0 bases removed from V and 5 bases from J, the gap between germline ends came to 13 bases. The germline V gene has CDR1 MGHRA and CDR2 YSYEKL. The CDR3 consists of 15 residues. CDR3 nucleotide sequence: TGCGCCAGCAGCCAAGATGGGGCGGTCGGGTATGGCTACACCTTC. This codes for CASSQDGAVGYGYTF.

The J gene is TRBJ2-5, the V gene TRBV10-3; D is undetermined. Germline-derived CDR1 and CDR2 are ENHRY and SYGVKD. V lost 2 bases, J lost 4 bases, and 5 bases lay in between. There are 12 residues in the CDR3. The CDR3 DNA follows: TGTGCCATCAGTGAGACGGTAGAGACCCAGTACTTC. Protein sequence: CAISETVETQYF.

The chain has TRBV19 and TRBJ2-7; TRBD1 matches 8 bases. Germline loops: CDR1 LNHDA, CDR2 SQIVND (reference sequence). This CDR3 spans 14 amino acids. Trimming cost V 6 bases and J 2 bases; bases outside gene matches: 6. The CDR3 bases are TGTGCCAGTAGACGGTCGACAGGGGCCTACGAGCAGTACTTC. Its translation: CASRRSTGAYEQYF.